The clone carrying this T cell receptor beta chain rates as medium-sized (0.01 to 0.1%). The antigen remains unidentified. Pooled together were second doses at about 4 or about 12 weeks. The source of the sample is a study of T cell responses to AZD1222 COVID-19 vaccine. The study, taken as a whole, reports: Of the AZD1222 recipients, only five to seven were seropositive at baseline. Unmutated variant regions reportedly attract nearly half of all spike-specific TCRs.

V lost 2 bases to trimming and J lost 4 bases, with 14 bases between them. Per the germline V gene, CDR1 is GTSNPN and CDR2 is SVGIG (reference sequence). CDR3 size: 14 residues. Sequencing was performed with immunoSEQ multiplex PCR; in TCRdb, only in-frame clones are kept and a portion is missing. The sample includes around 99,000 clones, about 90% of them seen just once. The TCR originated in an adult who received the AZD1222 COVID-19 vaccine. Material: peripheral blood, obtained 28 days after the second AZD1222 dose. This chain links TRBV30 with TRBJ1-2; D remains unclear. CDR3 in amino acids: CAWSFPLTIYGYTF. DNA of the CDR3: TGTGCCTGGAGTTTCCCGCTCACCATCTATGGCTACACCTTC.